This T cell receptor (beta chain) was sequenced in a study of CD8+CD57+ T cells in acquired aplastic anemia. Using genomic DNA as the template, TCR beta VDJ and CDR3 profiling was carried out. TCRdb fed the reads into MiXCR, producing one record per CDR3 protein. Here the sample spans approximately 180,000 distinct CDR3 sequences, roughly 43% being singletons. Patients picked for sequencing had shown CD8+CD57+ cell expansion detected by flow cytometry. This CDR3 contains 15 residues. The germline gives CDR1 SGDLS, CDR2 YYNGEE. Trimming took 0 bases from V and 2 from J, leaving 9 bases between them. The chain joins TRBV9 to TRBJ1-3, with D hard to call. Sequencing was done on a sample of sorted CD4+, CD8+, or CD8+CD57+ T cells (not recorded which) from PBMCs. The clonotype was recovered from a human donor with aplastic anemia. CDR3 coding DNA: TGTGCCAGCAGCGTAGTGGGTACAGCTGGAAACACCATATATTTT. Translating gives CASSVVGTAGNTIYF.